The entry that follows covers one T cell receptor beta chain sequence. This clone was picked up one time. Its specific antigen is unknown. Base quality data are lacking; no much larger clone is found one base away. V and J are truncated by 3 bases and 4 bases respectively, leaving an intervening sequence of 20 bases. The CDR3 contains 17 residues, cysteine and phenylalanine counted. Solely the CDR3 DNA is kept, with 51 bases framed from the first base. The germline V gene encodes CDR1 ENHRY and CDR2 SYGVKD. This record comes from a study of blood T cell repertoires in COVID-19 (dated by TCRdb to 2020 to 2022). Regarding the complete study: Samples covering the acute and convalescent phases of COVID-19 were provided by collaborators in the United States, Italy and Spain. The material from the prospective study consisted of cDNA or gDNA derived from T cells, B-cell-depleted T cells, or PBMCs. Subjects who had been exposed to COVID-19, were actively infected with it, or had recovered from it provided the deeply sampled blood TCRbeta repertoires that made up the dataset. A freely available public database, intended as a resource for researchers studying the immune response to SARS-CoV-2, is where the repertoires were released. The samples were drawn from the first 160 participants of the ongoing ImmuneRACE study and from more than 1,000 subjects provided by 6 global collaborators. The sample metadata nearly always contained a de-identified subject ID, COVID-19 status, age in years and sex. Where available, HLA class I and class II types were obtained from metadata supplied by the sample provider rather than from assay-based typing.

Results and caveats for the whole study, not just this receptor: The amount of clinical and demographic metadata varied by source and participant and was provided uncurated.

TCRbeta CDR3 regions were amplified from genomic DNA using the immunoSEQ Assay, a bias-controlled multiplex PCR. The paper's processing steps were these. The number of nucleated cells in each sample was estimated from the amplification of reference gene primers within the assay. To quantify the absolute abundance of each unique TCRbeta CDR3 rearrangement, sequence reads were collapsed and filtered. For each sample, productive Simpson clonality was calculated as the square root of Simpson's diversity index over productive rearrangements. TCRdb holds this immuneACCESS table with in-frame rearrangements only. Some clones are missing; in checked studies, unresolved V genes explain under half, and the rest has no known cause. Clonal size and the V and J genes are those of that table, whereas D and trimming came from the DNA. The sample has 250,000 to 400,000 clones on record, about 87% of them singletons. The ten top clones hold 5.3% of the sample.

Enrolling through a virtual design, the prospective study's participants ranged in age from roughly 18 to 89 years and lived across more than 20 United States geographic areas. In the prospective study, cohorts were assigned on the basis of participant-reported clinical history obtained from a screening survey and a study questionnaire. For ImmuneRACE Cohort 3, a participant was defined as recovered based on two consecutive negative NP/OP PCR tests, clearance by a healthcare professional, or resolution of symptoms. Each participant in the prospective study had whole blood, serum and a nasopharyngeal or oropharyngeal swab collected by mobile phlebotomists. Prospective study participants could optionally give additional blood draws and questionnaires over a 2-month period. Before DNA extraction, blood samples from the prospective study were shipped at room temperature or frozen.

The receptor was derived from a woman between 25 and 40 years old who had recovered from COVID-19. In this chain, TRBV10-3 is recombined with TRBJ2-3; the D gene is not confidently resolved. Sequencing used PBMCs or T cells enriched from blood (not recorded which). DNA sequence: TGTGCCATCAGTGAAGGAATGGTGGTCACACGGGCAGATACGCAGTATTTT. Its protein reads: CAISEGMVVTRADTQYF.